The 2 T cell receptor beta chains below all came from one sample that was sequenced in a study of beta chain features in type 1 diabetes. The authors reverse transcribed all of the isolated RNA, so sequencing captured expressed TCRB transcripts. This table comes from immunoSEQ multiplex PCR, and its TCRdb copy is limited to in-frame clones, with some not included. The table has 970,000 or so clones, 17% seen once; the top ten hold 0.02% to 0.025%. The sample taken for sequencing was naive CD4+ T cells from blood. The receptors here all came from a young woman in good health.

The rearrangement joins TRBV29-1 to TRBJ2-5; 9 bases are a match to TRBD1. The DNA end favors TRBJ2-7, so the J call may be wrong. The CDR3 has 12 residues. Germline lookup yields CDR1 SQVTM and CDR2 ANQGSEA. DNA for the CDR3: TGCAGCGCCCGCGGGACAGGGATCGAGCAGTACTTC. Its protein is CSARGTGIEQYF.

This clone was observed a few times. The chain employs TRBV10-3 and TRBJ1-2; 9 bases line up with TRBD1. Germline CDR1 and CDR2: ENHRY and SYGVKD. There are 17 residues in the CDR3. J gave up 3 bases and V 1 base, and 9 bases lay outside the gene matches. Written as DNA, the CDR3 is TGTGCCATCAGTGAGTTGGAGGGACAGGGAACGGACTATGGCTACACCTTC. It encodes CAISELEGQGTDYGYTF.